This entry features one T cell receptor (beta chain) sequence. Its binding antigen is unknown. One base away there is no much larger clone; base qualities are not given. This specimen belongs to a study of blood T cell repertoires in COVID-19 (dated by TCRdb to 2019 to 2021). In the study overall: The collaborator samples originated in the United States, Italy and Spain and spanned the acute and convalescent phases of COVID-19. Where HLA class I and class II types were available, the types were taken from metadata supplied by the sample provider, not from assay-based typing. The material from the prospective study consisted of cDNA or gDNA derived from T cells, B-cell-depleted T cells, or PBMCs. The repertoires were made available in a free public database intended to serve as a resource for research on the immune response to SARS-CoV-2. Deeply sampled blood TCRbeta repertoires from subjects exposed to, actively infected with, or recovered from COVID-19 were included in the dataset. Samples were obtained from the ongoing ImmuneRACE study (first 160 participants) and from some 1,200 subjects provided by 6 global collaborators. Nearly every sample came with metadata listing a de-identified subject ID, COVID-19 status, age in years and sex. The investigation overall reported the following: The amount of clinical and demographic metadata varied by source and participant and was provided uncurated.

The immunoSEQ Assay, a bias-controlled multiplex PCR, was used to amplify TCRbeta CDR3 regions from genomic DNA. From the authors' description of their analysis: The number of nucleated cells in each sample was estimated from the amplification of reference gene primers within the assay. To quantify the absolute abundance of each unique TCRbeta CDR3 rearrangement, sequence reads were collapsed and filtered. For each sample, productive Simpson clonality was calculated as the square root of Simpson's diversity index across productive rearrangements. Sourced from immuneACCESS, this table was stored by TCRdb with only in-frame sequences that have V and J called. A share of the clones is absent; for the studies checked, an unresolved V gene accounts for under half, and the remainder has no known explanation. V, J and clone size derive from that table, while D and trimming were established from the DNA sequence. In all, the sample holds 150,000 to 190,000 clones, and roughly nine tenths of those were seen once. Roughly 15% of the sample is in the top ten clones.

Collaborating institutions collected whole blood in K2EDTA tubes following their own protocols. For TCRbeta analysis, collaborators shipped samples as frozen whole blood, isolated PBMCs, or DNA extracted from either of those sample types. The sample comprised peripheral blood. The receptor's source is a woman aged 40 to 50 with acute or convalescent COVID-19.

The nucleotide sequence reads TGTGCCACCAGTGACCCTAGTCCGGGACAGGGGATAGGAGACATTCAGTACTTC. It is translated as CATSDPSPGQGIGDIQYF. Recombination connected TRBV24-1 to TRBJ2-4; TRBD1 fits 10 bases in the junction. The germline V gene supplies CDR1 KGHDR and CDR2 SFDVKD. The CDR3 runs 18 amino acids, cysteine and phenylalanine included. Of the read, only the CDR3 DNA is kept; its 54 bases are in frame from base 1. From V the trimming removes 4 bases and from J it removes 8 bases, while the gene matches leave 16 bases of the junction unaccounted for.